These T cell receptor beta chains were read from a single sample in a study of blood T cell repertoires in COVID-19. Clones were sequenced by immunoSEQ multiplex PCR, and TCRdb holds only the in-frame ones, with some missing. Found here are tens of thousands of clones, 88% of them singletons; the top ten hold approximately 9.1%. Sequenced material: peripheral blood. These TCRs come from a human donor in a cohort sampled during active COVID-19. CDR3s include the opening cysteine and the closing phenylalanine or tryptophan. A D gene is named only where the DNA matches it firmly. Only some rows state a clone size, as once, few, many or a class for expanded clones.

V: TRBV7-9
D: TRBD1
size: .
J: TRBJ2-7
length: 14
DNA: TGTGCCAGCAGCTTAGGGACAGGGGCCTACGAGCAGTACTTC
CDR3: CASSLGTGAYEQYF

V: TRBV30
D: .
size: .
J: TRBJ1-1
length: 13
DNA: TGTGCCTGGAGTGTACAAGCCCAGGTTGAAGCTTTCTTT
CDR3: CAWSVQAQVEAFF

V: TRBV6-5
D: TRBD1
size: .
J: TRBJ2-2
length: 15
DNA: TGTGCCAGCAGACAGACAGGGCAATACACCGGGGAGCTGTTTTTT
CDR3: CASRQTGQYTGELFF

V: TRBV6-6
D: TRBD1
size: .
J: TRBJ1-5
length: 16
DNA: TGTGCCAGCAGTTACGGTGCCGGGACAGGTCATCAGCCCCAGCATTTT
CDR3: CASSYGAGTGHQPQHF

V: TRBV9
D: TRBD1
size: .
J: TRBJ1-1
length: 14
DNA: TGTGCCAGCAGCACCGGACAGGGAGGCACTGAAGCTTTCTTT
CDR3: CASSTGQGGTEAFF

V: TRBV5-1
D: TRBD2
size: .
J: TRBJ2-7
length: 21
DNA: TGCGCCAGCAGCAGAGCGAGAAGTGGGACTAGCGGGACATCTACGGCCAACGAGCAGTACTTC
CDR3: CASSRARSGTSGTSTANEQYF

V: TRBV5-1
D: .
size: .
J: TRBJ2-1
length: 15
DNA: TGCGCCAGCAGCTTGATCCAGGCAGACCTCAATGAGCAGTTCTTC
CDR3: CASSLIQADLNEQFF

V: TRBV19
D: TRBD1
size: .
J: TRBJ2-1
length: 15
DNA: TGTGCCAGTAGTCCCGAGGGACAGGTGTACAATGAGCAGTTCTTC
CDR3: CASSPEGQVYNEQFF

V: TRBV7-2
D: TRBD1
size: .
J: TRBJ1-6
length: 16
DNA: TGTGCCAGCAGCTTAGTCGGGACAGGGCGGAATTCACCCCTCCACTTT
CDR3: CASSLVGTGRNSPLHF

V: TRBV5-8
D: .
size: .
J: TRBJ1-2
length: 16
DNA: TGTGCCAGCAGTTCGCAAAGCGGGCAGGGTCACTATGGCTACACCTTC
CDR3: CASSSQSGQGHYGYTF

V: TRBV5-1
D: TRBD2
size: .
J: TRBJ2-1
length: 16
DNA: TGCGCCAGCTCACGGACTAGCGTTACCTCCTACAATGAGCAGTTCTTC
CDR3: CASSRTSVTSYNEQFF

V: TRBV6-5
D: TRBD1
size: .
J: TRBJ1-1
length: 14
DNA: TGTGCCAGCAGTTACACCGGGACAGGGGTTGAAGCTTTCTTT
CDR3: CASSYTGTGVEAFF

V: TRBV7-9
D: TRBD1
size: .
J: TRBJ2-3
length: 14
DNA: TGTGCCAGCAGCTTGACAGGGGGCACAGATACGCAGTATTTT
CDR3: CASSLTGGTDTQYF

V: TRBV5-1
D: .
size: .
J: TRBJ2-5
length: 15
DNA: TGCGCCAGCAGCCAGGGACTCCGGGCCCCAGAGACCCAGTACTTC
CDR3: CASSQGLRAPETQYF

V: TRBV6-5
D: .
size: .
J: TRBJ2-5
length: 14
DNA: TGTGCCAGCAGTTACTCGAACCAGCAAGAGACCCAGTACTTC
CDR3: CASSYSNQQETQYF

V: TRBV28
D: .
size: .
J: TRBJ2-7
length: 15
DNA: TGTGCCAGCAGTCCCTTGGACAGAAATACCTACGAGCAGTACTTC
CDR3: CASSPLDRNTYEQYF

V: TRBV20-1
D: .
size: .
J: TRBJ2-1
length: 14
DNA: TGCAGTGCTAGTAGGCAGGTTCACTACAATGAGCAGTTCTTC
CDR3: CSASRQVHYNEQFF

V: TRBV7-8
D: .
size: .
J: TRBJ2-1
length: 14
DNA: TGTGCCAGCAGCTTGGGCGGGGATCCTAATGAGCAGTTCTTC
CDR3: CASSLGGDPNEQFF

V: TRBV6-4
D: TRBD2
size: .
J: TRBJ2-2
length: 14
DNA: TGTGCCAGCAGTGCCCTAGCGGGATCCGGGGAGCTGTTTTTT
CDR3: CASSALAGSGELFF

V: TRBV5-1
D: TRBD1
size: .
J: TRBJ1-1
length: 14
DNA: TGCGCCAGCAGCTACGGACAGGAGAACACTGAAGCTTTCTTT
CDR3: CASSYGQENTEAFF

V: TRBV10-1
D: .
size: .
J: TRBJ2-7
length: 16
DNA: TGCGCCAGCACTGATGGGAGGCAGGATGACCAACGGGAGCAGTACTTC
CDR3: CASTDGRQDDQREQYF

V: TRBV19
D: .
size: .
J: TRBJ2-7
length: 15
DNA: TGTGCCAGTAGTATGGAAGGACAGAGTCTCTACGAGCAGTACTTC
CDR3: CASSMEGQSLYEQYF

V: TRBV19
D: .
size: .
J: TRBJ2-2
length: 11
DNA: TGTGCCAGTAGTCGTACCGGGGAGCTGTTTTTT
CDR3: CASSRTGELFF

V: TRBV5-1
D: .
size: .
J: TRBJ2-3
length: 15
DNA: TGCGCCAGCAGCTTGGCTCGGGGAGGCACAGATACGCAGTATTTT
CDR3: CASSLARGGTDTQYF

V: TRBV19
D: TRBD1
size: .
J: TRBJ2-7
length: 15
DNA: TGTGCCAGTAGTCCACGGGACAGTAGCTCCTACGAGCAGTACTTC
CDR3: CASSPRDSSSYEQYF

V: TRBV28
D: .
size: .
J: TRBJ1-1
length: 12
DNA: TGTGCCAGCAGTTTATCGGGGACTGAAGCTTTCTTT
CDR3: CASSLSGTEAFF

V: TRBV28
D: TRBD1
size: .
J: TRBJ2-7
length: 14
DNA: TGTGCCAGCAGTTCTGGACAGGGGCCCTACGAGCAGTACTTC
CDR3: CASSSGQGPYEQYF

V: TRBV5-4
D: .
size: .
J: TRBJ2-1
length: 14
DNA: TGTGCCAGCAGCCCTAGGGGCTCCTACAATGAGCAGTTCTTC
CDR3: CASSPRGSYNEQFF

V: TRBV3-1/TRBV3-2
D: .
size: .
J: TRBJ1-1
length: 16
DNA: TGTGCCAGCAGCCAAGAATGGGCGGGGGCGAACACTGAAGCTTTCTTT
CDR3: CASSQEWAGANTEAFF

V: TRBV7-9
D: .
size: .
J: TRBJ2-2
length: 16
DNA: TGTGCCAGCAGCTCACAGGGTCTACCGAACACCGGGGAGCTGTTTTTT
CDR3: CASSSQGLPNTGELFF

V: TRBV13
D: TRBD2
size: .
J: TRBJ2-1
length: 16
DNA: TGTGCCAGCAGCATGAGACTAGCGGGGCCTACAGATGAGCAGTTCTTC
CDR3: CASSMRLAGPTDEQFF

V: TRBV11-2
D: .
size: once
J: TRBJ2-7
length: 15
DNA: TGTGCCAGCAGCTTAAAGGGGCGTCTGGGGAACGAGCAGTACTTC
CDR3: CASSLKGRLGNEQYF

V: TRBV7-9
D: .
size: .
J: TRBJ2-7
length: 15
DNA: TGTGCCAGCAGCTTAGAGATAGGGAGCTCCTACGAGCAGTACTTC
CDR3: CASSLEIGSSYEQYF

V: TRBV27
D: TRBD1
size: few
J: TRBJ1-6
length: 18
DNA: TGTGCCAGCAGTTTAAGGTGGACAGGGGGCGCGGGTCATTCACCCCTCCACTTT
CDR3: CASSLRWTGGAGHSPLHF

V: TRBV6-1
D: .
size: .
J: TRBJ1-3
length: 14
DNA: TGTGCCAGCAGCGAAGGGTTCGGTGGAAACACCATATATTTT
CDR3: CASSEGFGGNTIYF

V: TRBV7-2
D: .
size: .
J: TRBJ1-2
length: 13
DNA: TGTGCCAGCAGCCCTAGGACAGAAAATGGCTACACCTTC
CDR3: CASSPRTENGYTF

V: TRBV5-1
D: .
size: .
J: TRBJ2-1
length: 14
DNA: TGCGCCAGCAGCTACCAGGACCCGGCCGGGGGGCAGTTCTTC
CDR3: CASSYQDPAGGQFF

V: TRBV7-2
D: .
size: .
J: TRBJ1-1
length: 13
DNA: TGTGCCAGCACAGTGCGGGGGAACACTGAAGCTTTCTTT
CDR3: CASTVRGNTEAFF

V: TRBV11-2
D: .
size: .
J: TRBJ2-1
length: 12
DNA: TGTGCCAGCAGCTTATCCCAGAATGAGCAGTTCTTC
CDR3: CASSLSQNEQFF

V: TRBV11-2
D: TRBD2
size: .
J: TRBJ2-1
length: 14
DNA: TGTGCCAGCCTCCTGGCGGGGGAATACAATGAGCAGTTCTTC
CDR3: CASLLAGEYNEQFF

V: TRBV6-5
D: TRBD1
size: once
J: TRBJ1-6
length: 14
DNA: TGTGCCAGTAACCGGGACAGGGCTAATTCACCCCTCCACTTT
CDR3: CASNRDRANSPLHF